This T cell receptor beta chain was identified during a study of shared T cell receptors in the human thymus. This CDR3 spans 17 amino acids. Unmatched junction bases numbered 3, after V lost 5 bases and J lost 2 bases. Germline CDR1 MDHEN, CDR2 SYDVKM. Libraries were prepared by immunoSEQ multiplex PCR; TCRdb keeps only in-frame clonotypes and omits some of them. The sample has over 650,000 clones, around 87% seen once. The same data also contributed to another study, on human thymus T cells. That report notes: Donors were healthy Finnish infants having corrective surgery for congenital heart defects. Obtained as resections during corrective heart surgery, the thymus tissue was then studied. Repertoires from thymus and blood appeared to show biased V and J gene usage. Unrelated individuals had highly overlapping thymic repertoires, as reported in related research.

This clonotype was obtained from a boy under three years old with a congenital heart defect. Sequenced sample: thymocytes. V gene TRBV28 combines with J gene TRBJ2-1, with 16 bases that match TRBD2. Written as DNA, the CDR3 is TGTGCCAGCAGTCACGGGACTAGCGGGGGGGCCTACAATGAGCAGTTCTTC. Residues: CASSHGTSGGAYNEQFF.